These 18 T cell receptor beta chains were all obtained from the same sample, sequenced in a study of shared clonotypes between healthy human individuals. Method: immunoSEQ multiplex PCR; TCRdb's copy keeps in-frame clones and lacks some. Of 550,000 to 600,000 clones listed, 70% to 80% are singletons. The source material was PBMCs. These receptor sequences come from a woman aged 40 to 50 in good health. Some clones in this sample may be carry-over from other donors' samples.

The J gene is TRBJ2-7, the V gene TRBV28; TRBD1 is a possible D gene (5 bases). The CDR3 is made up of 16 amino acids. Trimming left V 3 bases short and J 3 bases short, with 18 bases between. CDR1 and CDR2 (germline): MDHEN, SYDVKM. This CDR3 is CASSFNRWGKFYEQYF. The CDR3 coding sequence is TGTGCCAGCAGTTTCAACCGGTGGGGCAAGTTCTACGAGCAGTACTTC.

This chain links TRBV11-3 with TRBJ2-6; D is unclear. Germline V lookup: CDR1 SGHNT, CDR2 YENEEA. The CDR3 loop spans 18 amino acids. Trimming stripped 5 bases from V and 5 bases from J, with 22 bases between. The CDR3 loop is CASSDPPPRQSRANVLTF. The CDR3 nucleotides read TGTGCCAGCAGCGATCCACCCCCTCGACAAAGTCGGGCCAACGTCCTGACTTTC.

The chain joins TRBV27 to TRBJ2-7; 11 bases match TRBD2. The CDR3 is 21 residues long. Germline lookup yields CDR1 MNHEY and CDR2 SMNVEV (reference sequence). J was trimmed by 5 bases and V by 0 bases; bases with no gene match: 21. The CDR3 region is CASSLSPDPYGPSGRPHEQYF. The CDR3 DNA reads as TGTGCCAGCAGTTTATCGCCCGACCCCTACGGCCCTAGCGGGAGGCCCCACGAGCAGTACTTC.

The CDR3 protein is CAWGDSVLSPLHF. CDR3 in DNA: TGTGCCTGGGGCGACAGTGTCCTTTCACCCCTCCACTTT. This sequence joins TRBV30 and TRBJ1-6, with a tentative D call TRBD1 (5 bases). V was trimmed by 5 bases and J by 9 bases, leaving 14 bases between them. Germline-derived CDR1 and CDR2 are GTSNPN and SVGIG (reference sequence). This CDR3 region has 13 residues.

There are a few counts of this clone. The chain recombines TRBV19 with TRBJ2-1, with D hard to call. There are 13 residues in the CDR3. The V end was cut by 3 bases, the J end by 2 bases, with 5 bases between. Germline V gene data show CDR1 as LNHDA and CDR2 as SQIVND (reference sequence). CDR3 amino acids: CASSIDPYNEQFF. For the CDR3, the DNA is TGTGCCAGTAGTATTGACCCCTACAATGAGCAGTTCTTC.

J is TRBJ2-7 and V is TRBV4-1; TRBD1 aligns across 7 bases. Per germline, CDR1 MGHRA and CDR2 YSYEKL. This CDR3 comprises 16 residues. The V and J ends lost 0 bases and 6 bases, in that order; junction bases with no gene match: 11. DNA for the CDR3: TGCGCCAGCAGCCAAGAAACGACAGGGTATGAACGCGAGCAGTACTTC. Protein: CASSQETTGYEREQYF.

The V gene is TRBV27, the J gene TRBJ1-2, with 10 bases lining up with TRBD1. This CDR3 is built from 18 residues. V gave up 5 bases and J gave up 5 bases; unmatched junction bases: 17. The germline V gene encodes CDR1 MNHEY and CDR2 SMNVEV (reference sequence). The chain's CDR3 is CASSLLGTPGQGRYGYTF. The DNA of the CDR3 is TGTGCCAGCAGTCTATTAGGCACACCGGGACAGGGGAGGTATGGCTACACCTTC.

This chain uses TRBV19 with TRBJ1-1; no firm D call. Germline values: CDR1 LNHDA, CDR2 SQIVND (reference sequence). The CDR3 runs 12 residues. V was pared by 5 bases and J by 11 bases, with 15 bases between. The CDR3 here is CASSSSGRLAFF. The CDR3, as DNA: TGTGCCAGTAGTTCGTCCGGGCGCTTGGCTTTCTTT.

This clone appeared a few times. The sample has other DNA sequences that encode this CDR3 too. V usage is TRBV11-2 and J usage is TRBJ2-5; D is unresolved. The germline V and J ends were trimmed by 3 bases and 5 bases, with 10 bases remaining between them. The CDR3 runs 13 residues. Germline assignment: CDR1 SGHAT and CDR2 FQNNGV. CDR3 amino acids: CASSFGFRETQYF. DNA of the CDR3: TGTGCCAGCAGCTTTGGCTTTCGGGAGACCCAGTACTTC.

The V call is TRBV27, the J call TRBJ2-3; TRBD2 matches at 7 bases. V gave up 1 base and J gave up 5 bases; unmatched junction bases: 6. The CDR3 length is 15 residues. Per germline, CDR1 MNHEY and CDR2 SMNVEV (reference sequence). The CDR3: CASSLYSGPGDTQYF. CDR3 sequence (DNA): TGTGCCAGCAGTTTATATAGCGGGCCGGGAGATACGCAGTATTTT.

The CDR3 DNA follows: TGTGCCAGCAGCCTGGTGGGGCGATTGGCCGGGGAGCTGTTTTTT. It encodes CASSLVGRLAGELFF. This rearrangement joins TRBV5-6 to TRBJ2-2, with D possibly matching TRBD1 (5 bases). The CDR3 totals 15 residues. Between the trimmed V and J ends, which lost 4 bases and 6 bases, there was a span of 16 bases. CDR1 is SGHDT, CDR2 YYEEEE, per germline.

The rearrangement joins TRBV18 to TRBJ2-2; D ambiguous. V gave up 5 bases and J gave up 7 bases, with 14 bases separating them. The CDR3 runs 14 residues. Germline CDR1 and CDR2: KGHSH and LQKENI. The CDR3 here is CASSFLPPGGELFF. CDR3 DNA: TGTGCCAGCTCATTTCTCCCCCCTGGCGGGGAGCTGTTTTTT.

The chain carries TRBV9 and TRBJ2-5, with 14 positions matching TRBD2. Germline-derived CDR1 and CDR2 are SGDLS and YYNGEE. This CDR3 is 19 amino acids long. V lost 0 bases, J lost 0 bases, and 7 bases stayed unmatched. The CDR3 sequence is CASSVGLAGGQGYQETQYF. The CDR3 nucleotides read TGTGCCAGCAGCGTAGGACTAGCGGGAGGGCAGGGGTACCAAGAGACCCAGTACTTC.

This clone was recorded many times. This CDR3 is also generated by other DNA sequences in the sample. The genes are TRBV29-1 and TRBJ1-1, with TRBD1 matching 8 bases. CDR1 and CDR2 from the germline V gene are SQVTM and ANQGSEA. The CDR3 loop spans 13 amino acids. Trimming cost V 6 bases and J 1 base; bases outside gene matches: 4. This chain's CDR3 is CSVPGTGNTEAFF. CDR3 sequence (DNA): TGCAGCGTGCCCGGGACAGGGAACACTGAAGCTTTCTTT.

This chain links TRBV2 with TRBJ2-7; D gene uncertain. CDR1 is SNHLY and CDR2 is FYNNEI in the germline V gene. Trimming pared 5 bases from V and 0 bases from J, leaving 11 bases between. There are 14 residues in the CDR3. CDR3 in DNA: TGTGCCAGCAGTCTGGATGGTAGCTCCTACGAGCAGTACTTC. It is translated as CASSLDGSSYEQYF.

In this sample, this clone turned up once. The CDR3 sequence is CATSRSRAVTEAFF. DNA of the CDR3: TGTGCCACCAGCCGTAGCAGGGCGGTCACTGAAGCTTTCTTT. The chain employs TRBV15 and TRBJ1-1, with D perhaps matching TRBD1 (5 bases). Germline CDR1 reads LNHNV; CDR2 reads YYDKDF (reference sequence). CDR3 size: 14 residues. V was shortened by 5 bases and J by 4 bases, with 14 bases between the two germline ends.

This clone occurred once. This probably arose from a read error, given a far larger clone one base away. V gene TRBV28 combines with J gene TRBJ2-1; possible D gene TRBD2, 5 bases. The V end lost 8 bases, the J end lost 1 base, and 18 bases lay between the germline ends. Germline V gene data show CDR1 as MDHEN and CDR2 as SYDVKM. The CDR3 extends over 16 amino acids. The CDR3 nucleotides read TGTGCCAGCGGTTACCCTCACGGAGGTTCCTACAATGAGCAGTTCTTC. The encoded protein is CASGYPHGGSYNEQFF.

The J gene is TRBJ2-3, the V gene TRBV29-1; 8 nucleotides align to TRBD2. The trim removed 7 bases at V and 3 bases at J, leaving 9 bases unmatched. The V gene's germline CDR1 is SQVTM and CDR2 ANQGSEA. This CDR3 region has 14 residues. The CDR3, as DNA: TGCAGCGGATCAGCGGGAGTTGGGACAGATACGCAGTATTTT. Its translation is CSGSAGVGTDTQYF.